This entry describes one TCR beta chain. The clone's antigen remains unknown. Nothing much larger sits one base from this clone, and base qualities are not available. The cohort was made up of approximately 700 healthy bone marrow donors. At the time of sampling, every cohort member was nominally healthy, though immune exposures that went unrecorded were likely present. The donor tested CMV seropositive and was one of the 289 seropositive cohort members. A peripheral blood sample was provided by each donor, and peripheral blood mononuclear cells were used for TCR beta sequencing. Genomic DNA was extracted from the blood cell samples with the Qiagen DNeasy Blood Extraction Kit. There are 14 amino acids in the CDR3, from cysteine to phenylalanine inclusive. The CDR3 DNA has 42 bases and is translated from base 1. The germline V gene provides CDR1 MGHDK and CDR2 SYGVNS. Trimming leaves V shorter by 6 bases and J shorter by 3 bases, with the junction holding 6 bases beyond the gene matches.

This sample was taken from a study of cytomegalovirus exposure and HLA in healthy donors (dated 2017 in TCRdb). Regarding the complete study: In an earlier analysis of under 600 of the donors, approximately 300 Gb of sequence data and approximately 120 million unique TCR beta sequences from about 179 million T cells were reported. An early release covering roughly 600 HLA-typed donors comprised about 300 gigabases of sequencing data and tens of millions of unique TCR sequences. Of the 398 genotyped donors, approximately 83% fell in the genetic ancestry cluster associated with self-reported Caucasian donors. The aim of the study was to test whether cataloging public T cell receptors could identify signatures of past pathogen exposure. The study profiled the T cell repertoires of 500 to 800 subjects by immunosequencing and related them to cytomegalovirus serostatus. Along with the roughly 670-subject first cohort, a separate validation cohort of over a hundred different subjects was used. To predict cytomegalovirus infection status, the study brought together high-throughput TCR immunosequencing, statistical association of individual TCRs with disease status, and machine learning. To study patterns of TCR occurrence, a later analysis re-analyzed previously published TCR beta repertoires from around 700 donors and added high-resolution HLA genotyping. The later analysis used no new phenotypic data to find candidate immune exposures, relying instead on TCR beta sequences and their occurrence across donors. To decide whether each TCR beta V gene segment behaved as functional or pseudogenic, an earlier analysis of 587 of the donors relied on high-throughput TCR beta sequencing. Donor age, sex, ethnicity and CMV serostatus were compiled alongside the repertoire data. A later genetic analysis took genome-wide SNP genotypes for about three fifths of the 666 donors and used that subset as a discovery cohort. Every discovery cohort repertoire had been produced on one sequencing platform. HLA typing included class I and class II loci at four-digit resolution. The number of typed donors differed by locus: about 620-630 for A, B, C, DRB1 and DQB1; approximately 520 for DQA1; around 580 for DPA1; and roughly 470 for DPB1. Several DR-DQ haplotypes were handled as single units for association and clustering because linkage in the cohort was strong. Among 300 to 500 genotyped donors of the cohort, an average of approximately 240,000 unique TCR beta nucleotide sequences was sequenced per donor, of which 15% to 20% were non-productive. What the authors observed across the whole study: A later genetic analysis associated a missense DCLRE1C variant with V-gene and J-gene trimming of TCR beta chains, and an independent cohort replicated the association. In a later analysis, several top co-occurrence clusters were reported to appear linked to parvovirus B19, influenza, CMV and Epstein-Barr virus. According to a later analysis, TCR association rates differed among HLA loci, with DRB1 alleles showing the most associated TCRs and HLA-C alleles showing the fewest. Most CMV-associated TCR beta chains appeared to be HLA-restricted in a later analysis, and the HLA associations seemed to be driven largely by CMV exposure. In vitro tests confirmed that a few of the cytomegalovirus-associated TCR beta chains recognize cytomegalovirus antigens. In a later analysis, HLA-associated TCR beta chains showed more clonal expansion and lower generation probabilities than non-associated chains that were equally common. A further reported finding was that TCR beta sequences accurately predicted the HLA-A and HLA-B alleles for most subjects in the first cohort. This cohort had only TCR beta chains sequenced, and the lack of alpha or paired-chain data limited which features could be detected. While some public TCRs were present in many individuals, most TCR sequences turned up only very rarely across donors. Roughly uniform sequencing depth across donors was assumed in presence/absence analyses, although this assumption may not hold. A total of fewer than 200 TCR beta chains were listed by the study as associated with cytomegalovirus. HLA typing was unavailable for some donors at each locus, so association tests used only the typed subset. A cluster of highly shared sequence variants was judged likely to be a technical artifact of the sequencing pipeline. For the cohort, immune exposure information was limited to CMV serostatus. Compared with the 666-donor mean, donors in an Asian-associated ancestry cluster had fewer N-insertions in productive TCRs, according to a later genetic analysis. Broadly in line with IMGT annotations, most TCR beta V segments showed up in productive rearrangements about 87% or about 30% of the time in an earlier analysis of several hundred of the donors. The authors suggested that the approach could potentially be extended to other disease states and immunological phenotypes. A later analysis associated 16,951 TCR beta sequences with specific HLA alleles at a false discovery rate of 0.05. The earlier analysis of about 600 of the donors excluded 15 to 20 rarely observed V segments, including chromosome 9 orphons, because counts were too low. When HLA alleles, especially DR and DQ, strongly co-occurred, TCR associations were difficult to assign to individual alleles. The classifier was reported to diagnose cytomegalovirus status with high specificity and sensitivity in both the original cohort and the validation cohort. Some IMGT-functional V segments, including TRBV6-2 and TRBV6-3, could not be told apart with the 87-base-pair reads, so those segments were excluded. Linkage disequilibrium might explain the correlated functional status among segregating V segments, but an unknown experimental factor could not be ruled out.

The library came from the immunoSEQ multiplex PCR assay. For the multiplex PCR, a mixture combining 60 forward primers for TCR Vbeta segments and 13 reverse primers for TCR Jbeta segments was used. Amplification of the CDR3 region of rearranged TCR beta genes was performed with a multiplex PCR assay on genomic DNA. The amplified TCR beta libraries were sequenced on the Illumina HiSeq System as 87-base-pair reads. The source study handled its data this way. Across the 500 to 750 repertoires, a later analysis counted tens of millions of unique TCR beta chains, around 11 million of which were shared by at least two donors. To remove PCR and sequencing errors, raw reads were error-corrected and collapsed into unique sequences using a nearest-neighbor algorithm that merged closely related sequences. CDR3 sequences were aligned to IMGT reference sequences to assign V, D and J gene segments. Each retained sequence needed at least a six-nucleotide match to both a V gene segment and a J gene segment. Rearrangements were called productive when the CDR3 lacked stop codons and stayed in frame with V and J; all others were non-productive. Following IMGT convention, CDR3 was defined as the stretch from the second conserved V-encoded cysteine to the conserved J-encoded phenylalanine. The earlier analysis of about 590 of the donors excluded sequences that lacked an unambiguous match to a single V gene segment. An earlier analysis of 587 of the donors classified V segments as functional when productive rearrangements were above 56.7% and as segregating when the standard deviation between donors was above 5%. A statistical classification framework was built to diagnose cytomegalovirus status from the catalog of TCR beta chain sequences. A later analysis assigned V and J genes by comparing TCR nucleotide sequences with IMGT/GENE-DB human TR gene sequences. The TCRdist pipeline was used in a later analysis to assign CDR3 sequences and most-parsimonious VDJ recombination scenarios. In a later analysis, every TCR beta chain was defined by the combination of its CDR3 amino acid sequence and its V-gene family, and reads without a unique V-gene family were dropped. To address suspected cross-contamination and a sequencing artifact, a later analysis removed under 600 highly shared, low-generation-probability nucleotide sequences. In a later analysis, a clonal expansion index was calculated for each public chain from normalized within-repertoire ranks of inferred template counts. A later analysis computed generation probabilities with a VDJ recombination model fitted to out-of-frame rearrangements, and checked the results against IGoR. A later analysis scored TCR-TCR, TCR-HLA and TCR-CMV co-occurrence with hypergeometric tests, applying a repertoire-size bias correction to TCR pairs. A later analysis estimated false discovery rates by permuting HLA or CMV assignments 20 times. In a later analysis, co-occurring TCRs were grouped using DBSCAN, and TCRdist sequence similarity was added for clustering within HLA-allele-positive subsets. Repertoires with fewer than 30,000 or more than 120,000 public chains were left out of co-occurrence clustering, as were about 5 repertoires with anomalous nucleotide sharing. In TCRdb, the immuneACCESS table is reduced to in-frame sequences with V and J assigned. These tables do not hold every clone; where another copy was compared, an unresolved V gene accounts for under half, and the others remain unexplained. Clonal size and the V and J genes are those of that table, whereas D and trimming came from the DNA. The sample data list 60,000 to 70,000 clones, and approximately 70% of these were observed just once. The ten largest make up around 17% of the sample.

This receptor was taken from a man in his forties in good health and CMV-seropositive. The sequence joins TRBV25-1 to TRBJ2-5; a stretch of 8 junction bases matches TRBD2. Input material: PBMCs. For the CDR3, the sequence is CASRKGAGEETQYF. The nucleotides read TGTGCCAGCAGGAAAGGAGCGGGAGAAGAGACCCAGTACTTC.